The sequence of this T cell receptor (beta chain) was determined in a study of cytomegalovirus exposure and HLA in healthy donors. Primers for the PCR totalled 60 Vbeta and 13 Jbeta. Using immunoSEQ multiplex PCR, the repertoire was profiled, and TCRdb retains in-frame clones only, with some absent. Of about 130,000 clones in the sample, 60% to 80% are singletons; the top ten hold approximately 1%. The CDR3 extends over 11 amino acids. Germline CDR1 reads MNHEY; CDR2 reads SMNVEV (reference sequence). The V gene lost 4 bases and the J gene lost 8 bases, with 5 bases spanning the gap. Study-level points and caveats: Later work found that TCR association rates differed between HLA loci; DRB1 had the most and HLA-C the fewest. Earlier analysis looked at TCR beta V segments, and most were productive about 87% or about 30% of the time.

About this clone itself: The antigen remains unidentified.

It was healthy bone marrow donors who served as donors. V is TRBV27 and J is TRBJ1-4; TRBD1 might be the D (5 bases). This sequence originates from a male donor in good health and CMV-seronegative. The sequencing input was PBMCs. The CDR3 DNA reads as TGTGCCAGCAGTTCAGGGGAAAAACTGTTTTTT. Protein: CASSSGEKLFF.